The clone carrying this TCR beta chain was counted only a few times. For TCRbeta, the library was prepared with unique molecular identifiers. One entry per CDR3 protein results from TCRdb running MiXCR on the PCR reads. The table has almost 500,000 distinct CDR3 sequences, around 13% seen once. The sample belongs to a study of T-cell reconstitution after alpha-beta-depleted transplantation in children. The receptor's source is a human donor who donated a stem cell graft to a child with combined immunodeficiency. The sample was PBMCs from the stem cell graft donor, taken from the stem cell graft.

The CDR3 region has the DNA TGTGCCAGCAGCCTCGGGACAGGGTTAAACTATGGCTACACCTTC. Translating it yields CASSLGTGLNYGYTF. The V gene is TRBV6-1, the J gene TRBJ1-2, with 9 bases fitting TRBD1. Germline V gives CDR1 MNHNS, CDR2 SASEGT. V lost 6 bases, J lost 2 bases, and 7 bases stayed unmatched. CDR3 length: 15 amino acids.